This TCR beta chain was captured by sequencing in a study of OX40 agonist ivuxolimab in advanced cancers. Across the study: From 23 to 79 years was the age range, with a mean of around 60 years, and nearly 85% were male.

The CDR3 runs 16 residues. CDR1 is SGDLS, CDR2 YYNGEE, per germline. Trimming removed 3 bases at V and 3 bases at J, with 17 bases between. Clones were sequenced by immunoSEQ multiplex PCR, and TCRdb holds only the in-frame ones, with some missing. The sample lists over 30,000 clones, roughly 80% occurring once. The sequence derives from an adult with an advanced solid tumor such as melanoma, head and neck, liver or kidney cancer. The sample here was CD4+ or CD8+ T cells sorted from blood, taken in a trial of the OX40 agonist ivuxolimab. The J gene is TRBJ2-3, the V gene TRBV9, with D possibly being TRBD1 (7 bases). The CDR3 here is CASSASRQGGTDTQYF. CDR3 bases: TGTGCCAGCAGCGCCTCCCGACAGGGAGGTACAGATACGCAGTATTTT.